The 27 T cell receptor beta chains below all came from one sample that was sequenced in a study of blood T cell repertoires in COVID-19. Method: immunoSEQ multiplex PCR; TCRdb's copy keeps in-frame clones and lacks some. The sample lists fewer than 65,000 clones; approximately 89% were seen once. The material sequenced was peripheral blood. The receptors originated from a man aged 50 to 60 with acute or convalescent COVID-19.

This chain connects TRBV24-1 to TRBJ1-5; 9 positions match TRBD1. Germline trimming cut 9 bases from V and 5 bases from J; bases unmatched to any gene: 4. Germline lookup yields CDR1 KGHDR and CDR2 SFDVKD. This CDR3 spans 13 amino acids. CDR3 in DNA: TGTGCCACCGCGGGACAGGGCGATCAGCCCCAGCATTTT. Protein: CATAGQGDQPQHF.

J is TRBJ2-3 and V is TRBV19; 7 nucleotides line up with TRBD2. Germline V gene sequence: CDR1 LNHDA, CDR2 SQIVND (reference sequence). The CDR3 sequence is 15 residues long. V shed 5 bases, J shed 0 bases, and the junction held 5 bases outside the gene matches. Here the CDR3 reads CASSRGAGSTDTQYF. In DNA form, the CDR3 reads TGTGCCAGTAGTCGAGGAGCGGGAAGCACAGATACGCAGTATTTT.

The chain is built from TRBV19 and TRBJ1-1; D ambiguous. Germline CDR1 and CDR2: LNHDA and SQIVND (reference sequence). The CDR3 is made up of 13 amino acids. Trimming cost V 1 base and J 8 bases, with 11 bases left between them. The CDR3 loop reads CASSIGKAREAFF. The CDR3 DNA sequence: TGTGCCAGTAGTATAGGCAAAGCGAGGGAAGCTTTCTTT. Supplemented by reference TRBV19 and TRBJ1-1, the full variable domain reads DGGITQSPKYLFRKEGQNVTLSCEQNLNHDAMYWYRQDPGQGLRLIYYSQIVNDFQKGDIAEGYSVSREKKESFPLTVTSAQKNPTAFYLCASSIGKAREAFFGQGTRLTVV.

The chain is built from TRBV18 and TRBJ2-2; D is uncertain. The CDR3 loop spans 16 amino acids. With 6 bases removed from V and 1 base from J, the gap between germline ends came to 15 bases. Per germline, CDR1 KGHSH and CDR2 LQKENI. The CDR3 sequence is CASSPPGALNTGELFF. DNA of the CDR3: TGTGCCAGCTCCCCCCCAGGTGCCCTGAACACCGGGGAGCTGTTTTTT.

J is TRBJ1-6 and V is TRBV6-5; D possibly corresponds to TRBD1 (5 bases). Per germline, CDR1 MNHEY and CDR2 SVGAGI. Trimming took off 2 bases at V and 14 bases at J, with 16 bases between the two ends. The CDR3 has 14 residues. The CDR3 coding sequence is TGTGCCAGCAGTTACGATCAGGGTAGAAGGACCCTCCACTTT. This sequence encodes CASSYDQGRRTLHF.

This clone was observed a single time. The V gene is TRBV11-2, the J gene TRBJ2-7, with 8 bases fitting TRBD2. V shed 1 base, J shed 7 bases, and the junction held 6 bases outside the gene matches. This CDR3 contains 14 residues. Per the germline V gene, CDR1 is SGHAT and CDR2 is FQNNGV. CDR3 region: CASSLAGGAFEQYF. CDR3 in DNA: TGTGCCAGCAGCTTAGCGGGAGGGGCCTTTGAGCAGTACTTC. The complete variable domain, with remaining parts taken from reference TRBV11-2 and TRBJ2-7, reads EAGVAQSPRYKIIEKRQSVAFWCNPISGHATLYWYQQILGQGPKLLIQFQNNGVVDDSQLPKDRFSAERLKGVDSTLKIQPAKLEDSAVYLCASSLAGGAFEQYFGPGTRLTVT.

This clone has a single count. V gene TRBV19 combines with J gene TRBJ1-2, with D possibly being TRBD1 (5 bases). This CDR3 is 12 amino acids long. The ends were cut back, 7 bases at V and 8 bases at J, with 14 bases in the middle. Germline CDR1 and CDR2: LNHDA and SQIVND (reference sequence). The CDR3 here is CASTSRTRGYTF. The CDR3 DNA reads TGTGCCAGTACCTCAAGGACAAGGGGCTACACCTTC.

V gene TRBV10-3 combines with J gene TRBJ2-7; D is unclear. CDR1 ENHRY and CDR2 SYGVKD come from the germline V gene. V lost 6 bases, J lost 3 bases, and 6 bases lay in between. The CDR3 consists of 11 residues. The CDR3 DNA follows: TGTGCCATCAGGCAGAACTACGAGCAGTACTTC. This gives the protein CAIRQNYEQYF.

This chain uses TRBV29-1 with TRBJ2-3; 8 bases map to TRBD2. Germline assignment: CDR1 SQVTM and CDR2 ANQGSEA. The CDR3 totals 13 residues. The chain's CDR3 is CTGSGVSTDTQYF. Here the CDR3 DNA reads TGCACTGGTAGCGGGGTCAGCACAGATACGCAGTATTTT.

CDR3 bases: TGTGCCACCCGGGACTCGGGCTCTGGAAACACCATATATTTT. Its protein is CATRDSGSGNTIYF. The rearrangement uses TRBV7-2 and TRBJ1-3; perhaps TRBD1 as D (5 bases). This CDR3 is built from 14 residues. Trimming shortened V by 10 bases and J by 0 bases, and 13 bases separated the two germline ends. CDR1 and CDR2 (germline): SGHTA, FQGNSA.

The rearrangement joins TRBV7-9 to TRBJ1-1; 7 positions agree with TRBD1. CDR1 and CDR2 from the germline V gene are SEHNR and FQNEAQ (reference sequence). V was clipped by 1 base and J by 7 bases; unmatched bases: 15. CDR3 size: 17 residues. The CDR3 here is CASSLGRGGDVANEAFF. The CDR3 coding sequence is TGTGCCAGCAGCTTAGGAAGAGGGGGCGATGTGGCAAATGAAGCTTTCTTT.

The chain has TRBV5-1 and TRBJ1-2; TRBD1 might be the D (6 bases). Trimming removed 5 bases at V and 8 bases at J, with 19 bases between. From germline, CDR1 is SGHRS and CDR2 YFSETQ. This CDR3 comprises 14 residues. The CDR3 loop is CASRPQGSPLGYTF. CDR3 DNA: TGCGCCAGCAGACCACAGGGCTCCCCTTTAGGCTACACCTTC.

The rearrangement uses TRBV5-1 and TRBJ2-7; TRBD1 might be the D (7 bases). The germline V and J ends were trimmed by 3 bases and 3 bases, with 13 bases remaining between them. Germline V gene data show CDR1 as SGHRS and CDR2 as YFSETQ. There are 14 residues in the CDR3. CDR3 residues: CASSYRQGLYEQYF. CDR3 nucleotides: TGCGCCAGCAGCTACCGACAGGGACTCTACGAGCAGTACTTC.

The chain links TRBV7-8 to TRBJ1-3; 8 bases fit TRBD1. V dropped 4 bases and J dropped 8; count of bases not matched to a gene: 10. CDR3 size: 15 residues. Germline values: CDR1 SGHVS, CDR2 FQNEAQ. The CDR3 reads CASSSYPGTGDTIYF. CDR3 bases: TGTGCCAGCAGCTCCTATCCCGGGACAGGAGACACCATATATTTT.

This clone came up once. The chain is built from TRBV4-2 and TRBJ2-3; 9 bases match TRBD2. Germline V lookup: CDR1 LGHNA, CDR2 YNFKEQ. Losses at the gene ends were 1 base for V and 2 bases for J; bases not matched to a gene: 7. The CDR3 runs to 17 residues. CDR3 in DNA: TGTGCCAGCAGCCAAGCGGGAGGCGGGGGGGCCACAGATACGCAGTATTTT. As protein: CASSQAGGGGATDTQYF.

The rearrangement joins TRBV30 to TRBJ1-6; unclear D gene. The CDR3 contains 13 residues. V dropped 5 bases and J dropped 10 bases, with 15 bases sitting between them. The germline V gene encodes CDR1 GTSNPN and CDR2 SVGIG (reference sequence). CDR3: CAWGGLPASPLHF. The CDR3 region has the DNA TGTGCCTGGGGTGGACTCCCGGCGTCACCCCTCCACTTT.

Here the CDR3 reads CAISEGGQSYGYTF. The CDR3 DNA reads TGTGCCATCAGTGAAGGTGGGCAGTCTTATGGCTACACCTTC. The chain couples TRBV10-3 to TRBJ1-2; D gene uncertain. Germline lookup yields CDR1 ENHRY and CDR2 SYGVKD. The CDR3 runs 14 residues. V shed 3 bases and J shed 5 bases, with 13 bases lying between them.

The chain recombines TRBV7-9 with TRBJ2-3; D is unresolved. The CDR3 consists of 15 residues. The germline CDR1 and CDR2 sequences are SEHNR and FQNEAQ (reference sequence). Trimming took off 6 bases at V and 2 bases at J, with 15 bases between the two ends. The DNA for the CDR3 is TGTGCCAGCAGTCCCACATCGCGACTCACAGATACGCAGTATTTT. This sequence encodes CASSPTSRLTDTQYF.

The CDR3 loop is CASTSTNEKLFF. CDR3 coding DNA: TGTGCCAGTACTTCGACTAATGAAAAACTGTTTTTT. The chain carries TRBV19 and TRBJ1-4, with D unresolved. Germline CDR1 and CDR2: LNHDA and SQIVND (reference sequence). The CDR3 runs 12 residues. V lost 7 bases and J lost 2, with 5 bases in between. Based on the CDR3 plus reference TRBV19 and TRBJ1-4, the full variable domain is DGGITQSPKYLFRKEGQNVTLSCEQNLNHDAMYWYRQDPGQGLRLIYYSQIVNDFQKGDIAEGYSVSREKKESFPLTVTSAQKNPTAFYLCASTSTNEKLFFGSGTQLSVL.

The rearrangement joins TRBV11-2 to TRBJ2-5; D uncertain. V was shortened by 3 bases and J by 4 bases, with 9 bases between the two germline ends. Germline lookup yields CDR1 SGHAT and CDR2 FQNNGV. The CDR3 loop spans 13 amino acids. CDR3 amino acids: CASSFGSSETQYF. The CDR3 DNA is TGTGCCAGCAGCTTCGGGTCTTCAGAGACCCAGTACTTC.

V is TRBV4-1 and J is TRBJ1-1; the D gene is possibly TRBD1 (5 bases). CDR1 MGHRA and CDR2 YSYEKL come from the germline V gene. CDR3 length: 15 residues. V shed 1 base and J shed 8 bases, with 17 bases lying between them. The CDR3 sequence: CASSQAGQGTAEAFF. CDR3 coding DNA: TGCGCCAGCAGCCAAGCCGGACAAGGCACCGCCGAAGCTTTCTTT.

In its sample, this clone was seen once. V is TRBV24-1 and J is TRBJ2-7; TRBD1 aligns across 7 bases. The V gene end was trimmed by 4 bases and the J gene end by 5 bases; junction bases not matched to a gene: 16. Germline CDR1 KGHDR, CDR2 SFDVKD. This CDR3 has 17 residues. The CDR3 is CATSDKTGQENPHEQYF. The CDR3 nucleotides read TGTGCCACCAGTGACAAGACAGGGCAGGAGAACCCCCACGAGCAGTACTTC.

The chain employs TRBV28 and TRBJ1-6, with TRBD1 as a possible D gene (6 bases). In germline, CDR1 is MDHEN, CDR2 SYDVKM. CDR3 length: 13 amino acids. V was clipped by 5 bases and J by 9 bases, with 11 bases between them. The CDR3 DNA is TGTGCCAGCAGTCTACAGGGAACTTCACCCCTCCACTTT. As protein: CASSLQGTSPLHF.

The gene calls are TRBV19 and TRBJ2-7; D might be TRBD1 (5 bases). The ends were cut back, 0 bases at V and 3 bases at J, with 6 bases in the middle. The CDR3 is 13 residues long. In germline, CDR1 is LNHDA, CDR2 SQIVND (reference sequence). The CDR3 here is CASSIDDSYEQYF. The CDR3 nucleotides read TGTGCCAGTAGTATAGACGACAGCTACGAGCAGTACTTC.

The gene calls are TRBV12-5 and TRBJ2-2; 7 nucleotides align to TRBD1. The V segment lost 4 bases and the J segment 2 bases; nucleotides outside the gene matches: 7. The germline V gene has CDR1 LGHNT and CDR2 FRNRAP. CDR3 length: 16 amino acids. The CDR3 DNA is TGTGCTAGTGGTTCTCCTCAGGGGGAAAACACCGGGGAGCTGTTTTTT. Translating it yields CASGSPQGENTGELFF.

V gene TRBV5-1 combines with J gene TRBJ2-3; D might be TRBD1 (6 bases). The CDR3 is made up of 14 amino acids. Per the germline V gene, CDR1 is SGHRS and CDR2 is YFSETQ. Trimming took off 0 bases at V and 4 bases at J, with 9 bases between the two ends. In nucleotides, the CDR3 is TGCGCCAGCAGCTTGGGCAGGGGACCAGATACGCAGTATTTT. Amino acid sequence: CASSLGRGPDTQYF.

This chain uses TRBV6-5 with TRBJ1-1; TRBD1 aligns across 8 bases. The V gene's germline CDR1 is MNHEY and CDR2 SVGAGI. J gave up 10 bases and V 0 bases, and 4 bases lay outside the gene matches. The CDR3 length is 13 residues. Here the CDR3 reads CASSYSRQGLAFF. CDR3 sequence (DNA): TGTGCCAGCAGTTACTCGAGACAGGGGCTAGCTTTCTTT.